A single sample gave rise to the 4 T cell receptor beta chains below, sequenced in a study of cytomegalovirus exposure and HLA in healthy donors. The PCR contained 60 Vbeta and 13 Jbeta primers. The repertoire was sequenced with immunoSEQ multiplex PCR; TCRdb's copy has only in-frame clones and lacks some. The table includes fewer than 200,000 clones, 80% to 85% detected once. Material: PBMCs. The receptors were sampled from a woman aged 30 to 39 in good health and CMV-seronegative.

This clone was recorded once. The chain employs TRBV27 and TRBJ2-5, with D possibly matching TRBD1 (6 bases). Trimming pared 6 bases from V and 2 bases from J, leaving 16 bases between. Germline assignment: CDR1 MNHEY and CDR2 SMNVEV (reference sequence). The CDR3 totals 15 residues. The CDR3 nucleotides read TGTGCCAGCAGGCCACAGGGTCTAAAACAAGAGACCCAGTACTTC. This translates into CASRPQGLKQETQYF.

The chain is built from TRBV9 and TRBJ2-7; 9 bases are shared with TRBD1. V gave up 3 bases and J gave up 2 bases; unmatched junction bases: 9. Germline CDR1 SGDLS, CDR2 YYNGEE. The CDR3 is made up of 16 amino acids. DNA of the CDR3: TGTGCCAGCAGCGATGGGGACAGGGACAAGCCCTACGAGCAGTACTTC. It translates to CASSDGDRDKPYEQYF.

The rearrangement uses TRBV5-6 and TRBJ2-5, with TRBD1 as a possible D gene (6 bases). This CDR3 region has 15 residues. Germline V gene data show CDR1 as SGHDT and CDR2 as YYEEEE. V gave up 2 bases and J gave up 4 bases, with 15 bases separating them. The chain's CDR3 is CASSLNREWGETQYF. The CDR3 DNA follows: TGTGCCAGCAGCTTAAACAGGGAGTGGGGAGAGACCCAGTACTTC.

CDR3 coding DNA: TGTGCCAGCAGCTTTAAGGGAGCAGATACGCAGTATTTT. Translating gives CASSFKGADTQYF. The V and J genes are TRBV7-9 and TRBJ2-3, with D perhaps matching TRBD2 (5 bases). Trimming stripped 3 bases from V and 4 bases from J, with 8 bases between. Germline V lookup: CDR1 SEHNR, CDR2 FQNEAQ (reference sequence). This CDR3 contains 13 residues. The variable domain in full, completed from reference TRBV7-9 and TRBJ2-3, reads DTGVSQNPRHKITKRGQNVTFRCDPISEHNRLYWYRQTLGQGPEFLTYFQNEAQLEKSRLLSDRFSAERPKGSFSTLEIQRTEQGDSAMYLCASSFKGADTQYFGPGTRLTVL.